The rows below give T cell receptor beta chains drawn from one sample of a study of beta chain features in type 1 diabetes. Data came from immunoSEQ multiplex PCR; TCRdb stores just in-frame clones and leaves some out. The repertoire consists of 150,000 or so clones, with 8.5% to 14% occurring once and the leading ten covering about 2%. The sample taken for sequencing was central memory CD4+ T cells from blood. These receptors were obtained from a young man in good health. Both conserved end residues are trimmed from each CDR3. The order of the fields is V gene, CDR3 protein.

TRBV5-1 ASSLAPGDTEAF
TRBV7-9 ASSFGLSGNLNEQF
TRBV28 ASRPRRWGDTQY
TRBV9 ASSVGTSGLYEQY
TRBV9 ASSVEPVAEAF
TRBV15 ATSRDRGGLETQY
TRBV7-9 ASTELWGRGAGANVLT
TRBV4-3 ASSQLGGGSYEQY
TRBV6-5 ASSRDSPNQPQH
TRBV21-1 ASSKALGGNDYEQY
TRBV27 ASSRQGGGYT
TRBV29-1 SAKLGQETQY
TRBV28 ASSSPGQGAYEQY
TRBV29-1 SVAITTYEQY
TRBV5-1 ASSLAGRGYGYT
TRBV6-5 ASSYAGQRVTEAF
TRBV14 ASSQWGGQPQH
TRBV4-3 ASSLEKGTGSVSYNEQF
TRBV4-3 ASSQERTGTGANVLT
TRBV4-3 ASSQHNSGRQETQY
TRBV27 ASGGQGSKGAKNIQY
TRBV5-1 ASSLGSSLYEQY
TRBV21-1 ASSLPRQETQY
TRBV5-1 ASSSQGPSSYNEQF
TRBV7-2 ASSLNYGYT
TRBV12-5 ASGLVPLASTDTQY
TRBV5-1 ASSPLLGQGARDEQF
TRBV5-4 ASSPRLDTGELF